A selection of T cell receptor beta chains follows, all from one sample in a study of patients and donors after allogeneic stem cell transplantation. From the RT-PCR reads, TCRdb called clonotypes with MiXCR, one entry per CDR3 protein. The sample holds roughly 880,000 distinct CDR3 sequences, about 20% seen once. Sequenced sample: blood, either unsorted or a sorted T cell fraction (not recorded which). These receptor sequences come from a human donor who was either an allogeneic HSCT recipient or a stem cell or donor lymphocyte infusion donor (not recorded which). It is not recorded whose cells these are; they may come from a transplant donor. CDR3s include the opening cysteine and the closing phenylalanine or tryptophan. A D gene is named only where the DNA matches it firmly. Expanded clones are given a class, and other clones once, few, many or no size at all.

j_call | clone_size | v_call | d_call | cdr3_aa | cdr3_nt
TRBJ1-1 | NA | TRBV5-1 | TRBD1 | CASSSPDRGEAFF | TGCGCCAGCAGCTCCCCCGACAGGGGTGAAGCTTTCTTT
TRBJ2-1 | few | TRBV20-1 | TRBD1 | CSAADRGHPTNEQFF | TGCAGTGCGGCGGACAGGGGCCACCCAACCAATGAGCAGTTCTTC
TRBJ1-2 | few | TRBV5-4 | NA | CASSLEQGPRGGYTF | TGTGCCAGCAGCTTGGAGCAGGGGCCTAGGGGAGGCTACACCTTC
TRBJ1-1 | NA | TRBV24-1 | NA | CATKGLNTEAFF | TGTGCCACCAAGGGTCTGAACACTGAAGCTTTCTTT
TRBJ2-7 | NA | TRBV20-1 | NA | CSAWEISYEQYF | TGCAGTGCTTGGGAGATCTCCTACGAGCAGTACTTC
TRBJ2-1 | NA | TRBV5-1 | TRBD2 | CASSLPQLAGGGNEQFF | TGCGCCAGCAGCTTGCCCCAACTAGCGGGAGGGGGCAATGAGCAGTTCTTC
TRBJ1-5 | NA | TRBV7-8 | TRBD1 | CASSLALKGGQVNQPQHF | TGTGCCAGCAGCTTAGCGCTAAAGGGGGGACAGGTGAATCAGCCCCAGCATTTT
TRBJ1-2 | many | TRBV12-3/TRBV12-4 | TRBD1 | CASRPTGRDGYTF | TGTGCCAGCAGACCGACAGGGCGGGATGGCTACACCTTC
TRBJ2-1 | many | TRBV3-1 | TRBD1 | CASSLRDRGDNEQFF | TGTGCCAGCAGCCTCCGGGACAGGGGGGACAATGAGCAGTTCTTC
TRBJ2-5 | NA | TRBV29-1 | NA | CSVESTQETQYF | TGCAGCGTTGAGTCCACTCAAGAGACCCAGTACTTC
TRBJ1-3 | few | TRBV5-4 | NA | CASSPPTGNTIYF | TGTGCCAGCAGTCCCCCGACTGGAAACACCATATATTTT
TRBJ1-1 | many | TRBV7-3 | NA | CASSLIGGNTEAFF | TGTGCCAGCAGCTTAATTGGCGGAAACACTGAAGCTTTCTTT
TRBJ2-5 | many | TRBV4-2 | NA | CASSQDGGWETQYF | TGTGCCAGCAGCCAAGATGGGGGATGGGAGACCCAGTACTTC
TRBJ2-7 | few | TRBV11-1 | TRBD1 | CASRESGTGSEQYF | TGTGCCAGCCGTGAATCCGGGACAGGGTCCGAGCAGTACTTC
TRBJ2-1 | few | TRBV6-5 | TRBD2 | CASSSPGAGDPNEQFF | TGTGCCAGCAGTTCCCCAGGAGCGGGGGACCCCAATGAGCAGTTCTTC
TRBJ1-4 | NA | TRBV7-9 | NA | CASRLGHGIATNEKLFF | TGTGCCAGCAGACTCGGACACGGAATTGCAACTAATGAAAAACTGTTTTTT
TRBJ2-7 | few | TRBV24-1 | NA | CATSDLEGKEQYF | TGTGCCACCAGTGATTTGGAGGGGAAGGAGCAGTACTTC
TRBJ2-2 | NA | TRBV29-1 | NA | CSVEGTAGPETGELFF | TGCAGCGTTGAGGGTACGGCGGGACCCGAAACCGGGGAGCTGTTTTTT
TRBJ1-1 | few | TRBV10-3 | NA | CAISGQRNTEAFF | TGTGCCATCAGCGGACAGAGGAACACTGAAGCTTTCTTT
TRBJ2-7 | many | TRBV12-3/TRBV12-4 | NA | CASSLALTAYEQYF | TGTGCCAGCAGTTTAGCTTTGACAGCCTACGAGCAGTACTTC
TRBJ2-7 | few | TRBV2 | TRBD1 | CAGDPGQGYEQYF | TGTGCCGGAGACCCGGGACAGGGGTACGAGCAGTACTTC
TRBJ1-6 | many | TRBV12-3/TRBV12-4 | TRBD1 | CASSPGTANSLHF | TGTGCCAGCAGTCCCGGGACAGCCAACTCCCTCCACTTT
TRBJ2-2 | NA | TRBV20-1 | NA | CSAPTDPTGELFF | TGCAGTGCTCCTACGGACCCTACCGGGGAGCTGTTTTTT
TRBJ1-3 | few | TRBV12-3/TRBV12-4 | NA | CASIRTISGNTIYF | TGTGCCAGCATAAGGACAATCAGTGGAAACACCATATATTTT
TRBJ2-7 | NA | TRBV5-1 | NA | CASRLGSEQYF | TGCGCCAGCAGGCTCGGGAGCGAGCAGTACTTC
TRBJ1-2 | NA | TRBV12-3/TRBV12-4 | NA | CASSLVAGYDGYTF | TGTGCCAGCAGTTTAGTGGCCGGGTACGATGGCTACACCTTC
TRBJ1-1 | few | TRBV7-9 | NA | CASNPKTEMNTEAFF | TGTGCCAGCAACCCCAAGACAGAAATGAACACTGAAGCTTTCTTT
TRBJ2-7 | few | TRBV29-1 | NA | CSVVLGNRIQYF | TGCAGCGTTGTCCTGGGAAACAGAATACAGTACTTC
TRBJ1-5 | NA | TRBV7-9 | NA | CASSGWGGGIDNQPQHF | TGTGCCAGCAGCGGATGGGGAGGGGGTATCGACAATCAGCCCCAGCATTTT
TRBJ1-2 | few | TRBV4-1 | NA | CASSQDPGRGAVYGYTF | TGCGCCAGCAGCCAAGATCCGGGCAGGGGCGCGGTCTATGGCTACACCTTC
TRBJ2-5 | NA | TRBV6-1 | NA | CASTSSLLIRETQYF | TGTGCCAGCACTTCAAGTCTTCTAATCCGGGAGACCCAGTACTTC
TRBJ1-1 | NA | TRBV20-1 | TRBD1 | CSAKAGDRASEAFF | TGCAGTGCAAAAGCCGGGGACAGAGCCTCTGAAGCTTTCTTT
TRBJ2-3 | NA | TRBV6-2/TRBV6-3 | TRBD2 | CATGLAGGRTDTQYF | TGTGCCACCGGACTAGCGGGAGGCCGCACAGATACGCAGTATTTT
TRBJ1-3 | NA | TRBV20-1 | NA | CSAFSGNTIYF | TGCAGTGCTTTCTCAGGAAACACCATATATTTT
TRBJ2-3 | many | TRBV29-1 | NA | CSVDGGLYSTDTQYF | TGCAGCGTGGACGGCGGACTCTATAGCACAGATACGCAGTATTTT
TRBJ2-5 | NA | TRBV7-8 | NA | CASSLVYGGQETQYF | TGTGCCAGCAGCTTAGTCTATGGCGGCCAAGAGACCCAGTACTTC
TRBJ2-6 | NA | TRBV2 | NA | CASSEHHFYSGANVLTF | TGTGCCAGCAGTGAACACCATTTCTACTCTGGGGCCAACGTCCTGACTTTC
TRBJ2-7 | NA | TRBV30 | NA | CACSRGGYEQYF | TGTGCCTGTTCCAGGGGAGGCTACGAGCAGTACTTC
TRBJ1-1 | NA | TRBV12-3/TRBV12-4 | NA | CASSPPGGTEVFF | TGTGCCAGCAGTCCCCCAGGTGGTACTGAAGTTTTCTTT
TRBJ2-7 | NA | TRBV7-8 | NA | CASSIDLASYEQYF | TGTGCCAGCAGCATCGACCTGGCCTCCTACGAGCAGTACTTC
TRBJ1-2 | NA | TRBV5-1 | NA | CASSAWAGQGYGYTF | TGCGCCAGCAGCGCCTGGGCGGGCCAAGGGTATGGCTACACCTTC
TRBJ1-1 | few | TRBV30 | NA | CAWGRNTEAFF | TGTGCCTGGGGACGGAACACTGAAGCTTTCTTT
TRBJ1-3 | NA | TRBV30 | NA | CAWIPTGNTIYF | TGTGCCTGGATTCCGACTGGAAACACCATATATTTT
TRBJ2-2 | NA | TRBV25-1 | NA | CASNTAMGVVGELFF | TGTGCCAGTAATACGGCGATGGGGGTGGTCGGGGAGCTGTTTTTT
TRBJ2-1 | NA | TRBV6-5 | NA | CASSWGLLSSYNEQFF | TGTGCCAGCAGTTGGGGACTCCTGTCCTCCTACAATGAGCAGTTCTTC
TRBJ2-6 | NA | TRBV5-1 | TRBD1 | CASSSRDRGSGANVLTF | TGCGCCAGCAGCTCCCGGGACAGGGGTTCTGGGGCCAACGTCCTGACTTTC
TRBJ2-2 | NA | TRBV9 | NA | CASSVARGWPGELFF | TGTGCCAGCAGCGTAGCTCGGGGGTGGCCCGGGGAGCTGTTTTTT
TRBJ2-1 | few | TRBV4-2 | NA | CASSQASGAPTYNEQFF | TGTGCCAGCAGCCAAGCTTCAGGGGCCCCGACCTACAATGAGCAGTTCTTC
TRBJ2-3 | few | TRBV24-1 | TRBD1 | CATSDATGGKQTDTQYF | TGTGCCACCAGTGATGCCACAGGGGGTAAGCAGACAGATACGCAGTATTTT
TRBJ1-5 | NA | TRBV12-3/TRBV12-4 | NA | CASSSRTPSNQPQHF | TGTGCCAGCAGTTCACGGACACCTAGCAATCAGCCCCAGCATTTT
TRBJ1-5 | NA | TRBV7-8 | TRBD1 | CASSLGGQGTQPQHF | TGTGCCAGCAGCTTAGGAGGACAGGGGACCCAGCCCCAGCATTTT